The rows below give T cell receptor beta chains drawn from one sample of a study of blood T cell repertoires in COVID-19. Sequencing was performed with immunoSEQ multiplex PCR; in TCRdb, only in-frame clones are kept and a portion is missing. The sample shows about 410,000 clones, approximately 90% of them seen only once. The sequencing sample was made of peripheral blood. The receptors here all came from a woman aged 25-40 years with active or convalescent COVID-19. The CDR3 runs from the conserved cysteine through the conserved F or W. The D gene is left open where the match is weak. The size entry is marked missing in some rows and otherwise reads once, few, many or a size class.

v_gene	d_gene	j_gene	abundance	CDR3aa	CDR3nt
TRBV12-3/TRBV12-4	.	TRBJ2-1	.	CASSPGSYNEQFF	TGTGCCAGCAGTCCGGGATCCTACAATGAGCAGTTCTTC
TRBV15	.	TRBJ1-1	.	CATRLGGQNTEAFF	TGTGCCACCAGGCTGGGCGGGCAGAACACTGAAGCTTTCTTT
TRBV16	.	TRBJ1-1	.	CASSRPGQLNTEAFF	TGTGCCAGCAGCCGACCGGGACAACTAAACACTGAAGCTTTCTTT
TRBV18	TRBD1	TRBJ1-1	.	CASSPGVGTGTGGLQGTEAFF	TGTGCCAGCTCACCTGGTGTGGGAACCGGGACAGGGGGCCTCCAGGGCACTGAAGCTTTCTTT
TRBV5-4	.	TRBJ2-5	once	CASSLPSQETQYF	TGTGCCAGCAGCTTACCCTCCCAGGAGACCCAGTACTTC
TRBV19	.	TRBJ1-1	.	CASSADRRKAFF	TGTGCCAGTAGTGCCGACAGGCGAAAGGCTTTCTTT
TRBV10-3	.	TRBJ2-7	.	CAISELAGNEQYF	TGTGCCATCAGTGAGTTGGCAGGGAACGAGCAGTACTTC
TRBV27	TRBD1	TRBJ1-5	few	CASSFRGDRVGQPQHF	TGTGCCAGCAGCTTCCGAGGAGACAGGGTTGGACAGCCCCAGCATTTT
TRBV5-5	.	TRBJ2-3	.	CASSLDRPSTDTQYF	TGTGCCAGCAGCTTGGACAGGCCTAGCACAGATACGCAGTATTTT
TRBV5-1	TRBD1	TRBJ2-5	.	CASSVGQGALETQYF	TGCGCCAGCAGCGTGGGACAGGGGGCGTTGGAGACCCAGTACTTC
TRBV6-5	.	TRBJ2-2	.	CASSRGFNTGELFF	TGTGCCAGCAGTAGGGGCTTTAACACCGGGGAGCTGTTTTTT
TRBV7-2	TRBD2	TRBJ2-1	.	CASSPVPSGHQSLYNEQFF	TGTGCCAGCAGCCCAGTCCCTAGCGGGCATCAATCTTTATACAATGAGCAGTTCTTC
TRBV2	TRBD1	TRBJ2-3	.	CASRNFGTGITDTQYF	TGTGCCAGCAGGAACTTTGGGACAGGGATCACAGATACGCAGTATTTT
TRBV10-3	TRBD2	TRBJ2-3	.	CAISDSSGPTDTQYF	TGTGCCATCAGTGACTCTAGCGGGCCCACAGATACGCAGTATTTT
TRBV2	.	TRBJ2-7	.	CASSDRFLNSYEQYF	TGTGCCAGCAGTGACAGGTTCCTCAACTCCTACGAGCAGTACTTC
TRBV5-6	.	TRBJ1-3	.	CASSLRQASGNTIYF	TGTGCCAGCAGCCTGAGACAGGCCTCTGGAAACACCATATATTTT
TRBV5-1	.	TRBJ2-1	.	CACGGGSGSYNEQFF	TGCGCCTGCGGGGGCGGGAGTGGGTCCTACAATGAGCAGTTCTTC